Sequencing of this TCR beta chain was carried out in a study of blood T cell repertoires in COVID-19. Across the whole study: Sources were T cells, B-cell-depleted T cells, or PBMCs; the material itself was cDNA or gDNA.

V was pared by 0 bases and J by 8 bases, with 19 bases between. The CDR3 is made up of 16 amino acids. CDR1 is MNHEY, CDR2 SVGAGI, per germline. In the authors' workflow: Nucleated cell counts were estimated from reference gene primer amplification. Libraries were prepared by immunoSEQ multiplex PCR; TCRdb keeps only in-frame clonotypes and omits some of them. D and trimming come from the DNA, and the V and J calls and clone size come from that table. The sample carries about 90,000 clones, over 75% recorded once. V usage is TRBV6-5 and J usage is TRBJ1-2; D is possibly TRBD1 (5 bases). This sequence was found in a human donor in a cohort sampled during active COVID-19. The specimen was peripheral blood. The CDR3 reads CASSYSQSGRDGGYTF. As DNA, the CDR3 is TGTGCCAGCAGTTACTCCCAGTCGGGCAGGGATGGCGGCTACACCTTC.